This T cell receptor (beta chain) originates from a study of T cell changes during pregnancy in multiple sclerosis. Sequenced by immunoSEQ multiplex PCR; TCRdb stores in-frame clones only, minus some. Here the sample spans 85,000 to 120,000 clones, roughly 92% being singletons. The CDR3 consists of 13 residues. The V gene lost 6 bases and the J gene lost 6 bases, with 14 bases spanning the gap. Germline V gene sequence: CDR1 LNHDA, CDR2 SQIVND (reference sequence). The specimen comprised peripheral blood, sampled after pregnancy. The chain joins TRBV19 to TRBJ1-2, with a weak D call TRBD1 (5 bases). The origin of this receptor is a female donor with multiple sclerosis, enrolled in a pregnancy study. The CDR3 loop is CASRDFSGDGYTF. The CDR3 nucleotides are TGTGCCAGTAGGGATTTTTCGGGGGATGGCTACACCTTC. Using reference TRBV19 and TRBJ1-2 for the parts outside the CDR3, the full variable domain is DGGITQSPKYLFRKEGQNVTLSCEQNLNHDAMYWYRQDPGQGLRLIYYSQIVNDFQKGDIAEGYSVSREKKESFPLTVTSAQKNPTAFYLCASRDFSGDGYTFGSGTRLTVV.